The 20 T cell receptor beta chains below all came from one sample that was sequenced in a study of CD8 T cells in ankylosing spondylitis. Study conclusions and caveats: Seemingly distinctive of ankylosing spondylitis blood was a TCR beta motif formed by eight highly homologous variants.

These TCRs' antigens remain unknown. TCRdb called the 5' RACE reads again in MiXCR, with one record for every CDR3 protein. The sample gives just under 550,000 distinct CDR3 sequences, about 12% of which show up once; approximately 6.2% is in the top ten. The sequenced material came from blood, either unsorted or a sorted T cell fraction (not recorded which). The receptors originated from a male donor with ankylosing spondylitis.

This chain links TRBV20-1 with TRBJ2-1; 12 bases match TRBD2. The CDR3 is 16 residues long. V lost 0 bases to trimming and J lost 4 bases; unmatched junction nucleotides: 4. CDR1 and CDR2 (germline): DFQATT, SNEGSKA (reference sequence). The CDR3 DNA is TGCAGTGCTAGAGATCTAGCGGGAGGGGATTACAATGAGCAGTTCTTC. Translating gives CSARDLAGGDYNEQFF.

This clonotype occurred a few times. The chain couples TRBV2 to TRBJ1-5, with D uncertain. The length of the CDR3 is 15 residues. Germline V CDR1 and CDR2: SNHLY, FYNNEI. V was shortened by 3 bases and J by 2 bases, with 11 bases between the two germline ends. The DNA for the CDR3 is TGTGCCAGCAGTGAGGGCGAGAATGGCAATCAGCCCCAGCATTTT. It codes for CASSEGENGNQPQHF.

The chain joins TRBV7-2 to TRBJ2-3; 11 bases map to TRBD2. Per germline, CDR1 SGHTA and CDR2 FQGNSA. Losses at the gene ends were 4 bases for V and 5 bases for J; bases not matched to a gene: 8. This CDR3 has 16 amino acids. CDR3 sequence (DNA): TGTGCCAGCAGCTCTTGGACTAGCGGGCACCGAGATACGCAGTATTTT. Its protein is CASSSWTSGHRDTQYF.

This clonotype was found a few times. The chain recombines TRBV15 with TRBJ2-7, with D unclear. V was pared by 0 bases and J by 3 bases, with 3 bases between. This CDR3 contains 12 residues. CDR1 and CDR2 (germline): LNHNV, YYDKDF (reference sequence). The DNA of the CDR3 is TGTGCCACCAGCAGAGATTACTACGAGCAGTACGTC. Its translation is CATSRDYYEQYV.

This chain links TRBV25-1 with TRBJ2-7; 8 bases map to TRBD1. This CDR3 has 14 residues. CDR1 MGHDK and CDR2 SYGVNS come from the germline V gene. V was clipped by 4 bases and J by 2 bases; unmatched bases: 4. The CDR3 coding sequence is TGTGCCAGCAGTGGTGACAGGGGTCCCTACGAGCAGTACTTC. It encodes CASSGDRGPYEQYF.

A few counts support this clonotype. The V call is TRBV2, the J call TRBJ2-7; 9 bases fit TRBD2. V dropped 4 bases and J dropped 6; count of bases not matched to a gene: 4. The CDR3 has 13 residues. Germline lookup yields CDR1 SNHLY and CDR2 FYNNEI. The chain's CDR3 is CASSGVSGSEQYF. The DNA of the CDR3 is TGTGCCAGCAGTGGGGTTAGCGGGAGCGAGCAGTACTTC.

This clonotype has just a few counts. The CDR3 reads CASSFLDRGNTEAFF. The CDR3 nucleotides are TGTGCCAGCAGTTTTCTCGACAGGGGGAACACTGAAGCTTTCTTT. The chain combines TRBV28 with TRBJ1-1, with TRBD1 matching over 8 bases. CDR1 is MDHEN and CDR2 is SYDVKM in the germline V gene. V lost 3 bases and J lost 1; bases outside the gene matches: 4. The CDR3 contains 15 residues.

In its sample, this clonotype was seen many times. The V gene is TRBV29-1, the J gene TRBJ2-1; 9 bases line up with TRBD1. This CDR3 region has 16 residues. Germline CDR1 SQVTM, CDR2 ANQGSEA. Trimming cost V 6 bases and J 1 base; bases outside gene matches: 10. The CDR3 reads CSVGRQGVRSYNEQFF. DNA for the CDR3: TGCAGCGTCGGGCGACAGGGGGTGAGGTCCTACAATGAGCAGTTCTTC.

This clonotype was recorded a few times. The V call is TRBV5-1, the J call TRBJ2-7, with D unresolved. Germline V gene data show CDR1 as SGHRS and CDR2 as YFSETQ. The length of the CDR3 is 14 residues. Deletions cut 2 bases from V and 1 base from J, with 10 bases between. CDR3 protein: CASSFGFGSYEQYF. DNA for the CDR3: TGCGCCAGCAGCTTCGGGTTCGGTTCCTACGAGCAGTACTTC.

There are a few counts of this clonotype. V gene TRBV5-6 combines with J gene TRBJ2-2; perhaps TRBD1 as D (6 bases). This CDR3 has 14 amino acids. The V gene's germline CDR1 is SGHDT and CDR2 YYEEEE. Trimming left V 1 base short and J 6 bases short, with 10 bases between. The CDR3, as DNA: TGTGCCAGCAGCTTGCTGGGGACATCCGGGGAGCTGTTTTTT. Amino acid sequence: CASSLLGTSGELFF.

The genes are TRBV19 and TRBJ2-3, with 13 nucleotides matching TRBD2. This CDR3 has 14 residues. CDR1 is LNHDA and CDR2 is SQIVND in the germline V gene (reference sequence). V lost 7 bases to trimming and J lost 4 bases; unmatched junction nucleotides: 2. The CDR3 DNA follows: TGTGCCAGTAAAACTAGCGGGAGGGCAGATACGCAGTATTTT. As protein: CASKTSGRADTQYF.

In its sample, this clonotype was seen a few times. The J gene is TRBJ2-1, the V gene TRBV5-1, with D maybe TRBD2 (6 bases). V was pared by 4 bases and J by 2 bases, with 16 bases between. Germline V CDR1 and CDR2: SGHRS, YFSETQ. This CDR3 is 16 amino acids long. The chain's CDR3 is CASSERDSRTYNEQFF. The CDR3 DNA is TGCGCCAGCAGCGAACGGGACTCCCGAACCTACAATGAGCAGTTCTTC.

As regards this clonotype: A much larger clone lies a single base off, so this may be a read error. This chain joins TRBV7-2 and TRBJ2-7; a weak D match, TRBD1 (5 bases). The CDR3 has 11 residues. CDR1 is SGHTA and CDR2 is FQGNSA in the germline V gene. The CDR3 region has the DNA TGTGCCAGCGGCTTTACAGGAGAGCAGTACTTC. Amino acid sequence: CASGFTGEQYF.

The rearrangement links TRBV5-1 to TRBJ2-4; D not resolved. Germline V gene lookup returns CDR1 SGHRS and CDR2 YFSETQ. V was pared by 0 bases and J by 2 bases, with 9 bases between. The CDR3 runs to 15 residues. The CDR3 DNA is TGCGCCAGCAGCTTGGAAGGTTATTCCAAAAACATTCAGTACTTC. It translates to CASSLEGYSKNIQYF.

The J gene is TRBJ2-3, the V gene TRBV6-1, with unresolved D. The CDR3 loop spans 14 amino acids. Germline CDR1 MNHNS, CDR2 SASEGT. CDR3 residues: CASLGSRGTDTQYF. The CDR3 DNA is TGTGCTTCCCTCGGTTCACGGGGCACAGATACGCAGTATTTT.

This clonotype was seen many times. CDR3 in amino acids: CASSLEGRSPPYEQYF. As DNA, the CDR3 is TGTGCCAGCAGCTTAGAGGGCCGGAGTCCTCCCTACGAGCAGTACTTC. The V and J genes are TRBV13 and TRBJ2-7, with no clear D. The CDR3 sequence is 16 residues long. V was trimmed by 1 base and J by 2 bases, leaving 15 bases between them. Germline lookup yields CDR1 PRHDT and CDR2 FYEKMQ (reference sequence).

This clonotype was counted many times. The chain uses TRBV6-4 and TRBJ2-3, with D maybe TRBD2 (5 bases). The germline gives CDR1 MRHNA, CDR2 SNTAGT. The CDR3 contains 14 residues. Trimming removed 2 bases at V and 4 bases at J, with 10 bases between. CDR3 sequence (DNA): TGTGCCAGCAGTGACGGAGGATCGGCAGATACGCAGTATTTT. Translation: CASSDGGSADTQYF.

Only a few counts were recorded for this clonotype. This rearrangement joins TRBV5-1 to TRBJ1-1; possibly TRBD1 for D (6 bases). Germline V gene data show CDR1 as SGHRS and CDR2 as YFSETQ. This CDR3 is built from 14 residues. V was clipped by 6 bases and J by 4 bases, with 16 bases between them. This chain's CDR3 is CASTESQGTTEAFF. The CDR3 coding sequence is TGCGCCAGCACCGAAAGCCAGGGGACCACTGAAGCTTTCTTT.

The chain carries TRBV6-1 and TRBJ2-5, with D tentatively TRBD1 or TRBD2 (5 bases each). This CDR3 has 14 amino acids. Trimming stripped 1 base from V and 7 bases from J, with 13 bases between. Germline V gene lookup returns CDR1 MNHNS and CDR2 SASEGT. The CDR3 sequence: CASSEGDPSGTQYF. The CDR3 coding sequence is TGTGCCAGCAGTGAAGGGGACCCCTCTGGGACCCAGTACTTC.

This clonotype was seen only a few times. The rearrangement links TRBV29-1 to TRBJ2-5, with unresolved D. CDR1 and CDR2 from the germline V gene are SQVTM and ANQGSEA. This CDR3 spans 15 amino acids. Deletions cut 8 bases from V and 5 bases from J, with 24 bases between. The CDR3 nucleotides are TGCAGCACCGCGACCTCCGCAATAAGGGTTGAGACCCAGTACTTC. It codes for CSTATSAIRVETQYF.